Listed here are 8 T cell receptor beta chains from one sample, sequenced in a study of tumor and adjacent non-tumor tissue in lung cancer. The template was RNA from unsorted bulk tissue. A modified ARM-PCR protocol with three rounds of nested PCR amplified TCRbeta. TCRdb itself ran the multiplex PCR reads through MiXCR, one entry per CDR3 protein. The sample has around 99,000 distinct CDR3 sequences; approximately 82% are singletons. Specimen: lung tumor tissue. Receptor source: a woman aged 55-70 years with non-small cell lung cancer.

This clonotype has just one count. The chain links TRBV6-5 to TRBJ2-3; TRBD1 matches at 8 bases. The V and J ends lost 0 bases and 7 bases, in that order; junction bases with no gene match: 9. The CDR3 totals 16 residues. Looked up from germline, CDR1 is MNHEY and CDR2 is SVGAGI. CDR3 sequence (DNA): TGTGCCAGCAGTTACTCCCGGACAGGGTGGTCAAATACGCAGTATTTT. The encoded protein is CASSYSRTGWSNTQYF.

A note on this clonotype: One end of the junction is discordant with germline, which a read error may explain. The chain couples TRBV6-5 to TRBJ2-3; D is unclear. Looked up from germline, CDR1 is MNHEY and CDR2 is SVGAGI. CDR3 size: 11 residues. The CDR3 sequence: CASSSTDMQYF. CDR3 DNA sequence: TGTGCCAGTAGTTCCACAGATATGCAGTATTTT.

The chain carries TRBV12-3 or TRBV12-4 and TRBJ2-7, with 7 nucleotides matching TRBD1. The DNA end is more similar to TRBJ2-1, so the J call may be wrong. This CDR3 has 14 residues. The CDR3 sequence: CASRIQGYSYVQFF. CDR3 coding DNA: TGTGCCAGCAGAATACAGGGGTACTCCTATGTGCAGTTCTTC.

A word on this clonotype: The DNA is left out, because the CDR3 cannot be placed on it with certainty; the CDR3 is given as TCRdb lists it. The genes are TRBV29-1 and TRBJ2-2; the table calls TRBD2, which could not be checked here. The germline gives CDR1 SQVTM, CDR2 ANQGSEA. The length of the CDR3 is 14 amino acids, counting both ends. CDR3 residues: CSVGAGANAGEQFF.

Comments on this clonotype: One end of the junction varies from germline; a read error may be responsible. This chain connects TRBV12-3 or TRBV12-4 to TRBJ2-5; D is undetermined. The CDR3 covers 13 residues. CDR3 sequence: CPSSLGLNETQYF. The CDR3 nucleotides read TGTCCCAGTAGTTTAGGGCTGAATGAGACCCAGTACTTC.

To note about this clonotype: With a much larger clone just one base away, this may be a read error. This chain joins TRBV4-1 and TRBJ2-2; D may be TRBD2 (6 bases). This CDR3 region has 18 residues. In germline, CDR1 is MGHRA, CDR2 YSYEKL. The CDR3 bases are TGCACCAGCAGCCAGTGGGACGGACTATTCGCGAACACCGGGGAGCTGTTTTTT. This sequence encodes CTSSQWDGLFANTGELFF.

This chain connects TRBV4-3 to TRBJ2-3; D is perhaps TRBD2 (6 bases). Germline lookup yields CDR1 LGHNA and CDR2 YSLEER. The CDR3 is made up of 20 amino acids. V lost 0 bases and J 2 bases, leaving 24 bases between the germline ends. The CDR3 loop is CASSQDRRREGQVDTDTQYF. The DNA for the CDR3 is TGCGCCAGCAGCCAAGATAGACGGCGGGAAGGCCAAGTAGACACAGATACGCAGTATTTT.

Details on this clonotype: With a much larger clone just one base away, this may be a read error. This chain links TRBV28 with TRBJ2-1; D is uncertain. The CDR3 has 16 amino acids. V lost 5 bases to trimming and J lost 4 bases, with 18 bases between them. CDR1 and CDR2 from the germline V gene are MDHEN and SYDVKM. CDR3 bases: TGTGCCAGCAGTCACCCGGGCCACAGAACGTACAATGAGCAGTTCTTC. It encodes CASSHPGHRTYNEQFF.